These 29 T cell receptor beta chains share one sample of origin, sequenced in a study of CD8+CD57+ T cells in acquired aplastic anemia. Individuals selected for sequencing had exhibited CD8+CD57+ cell expansion on flow cytometry. Profiling of TCR beta VDJ combinations and CDR3 sequences used genomic DNA as template. One entry per CDR3 protein, called by TCRdb with MiXCR from the reads. The sample comprises approximately 150,000 distinct CDR3 sequences, 40% to 55% of which are singletons, and 3.2% rests with the top ten. Input material: sorted CD4+, CD8+, or CD8+CD57+ T cells (not recorded which) from PBMCs. The receptors stem from a human donor with aplastic anemia.

This clonotype ranks as medium-sized. The gene calls are TRBV2 and TRBJ1-4; D is uncertain. The CDR3 has 13 residues. Germline lookup yields CDR1 SNHLY and CDR2 FYNNEI. The V gene lost 4 bases and the J gene lost 0 bases, with 3 bases spanning the gap. In nucleotides, the CDR3 is TGTGCCAGCAGTGTTACAACTAATGAAAAACTGTTTTTT. The encoded protein is CASSVTTNEKLFF.

J is TRBJ2-7 and V is TRBV20-1; 9 positions match TRBD1. The CDR3 contains 11 residues. Germline CDR1 is DFQATT and CDR2 is SNEGSKA (reference sequence). CDR3 loop: CSGTGTYEQYF. DNA for the CDR3: TGCAGCGGGACAGGGACCTACGAGCAGTACTTC.

Of note for this clonotype: It is likely a read error, because the conserved phenylalanine at the end of the CDR3 is missing. The DNA is left out, because the CDR3 cannot be placed on it with certainty; the CDR3 is given as TCRdb lists it. The chain employs TRBV7-9 and TRBJ2-6. Including both end residues, the CDR3 is 8 amino acids long. Germline V gene data show CDR1 as SEHNR and CDR2 as FQNEAQ (reference sequence). CDR3 sequence reads: CASSQLLG.

This clonotype has ten or more counts. The V and J genes are TRBV20-1 and TRBJ1-4; 7 positions match TRBD1. Per the germline V gene, CDR1 is DFQATT and CDR2 is SNEGSKA (reference sequence). The CDR3 has 15 amino acids. With 2 bases clipped from V and 8 bases from J, the junction kept 11 bases outside the gene matches. The CDR3 nucleotides read TGCAGTGCTAGAATCCTCCGGGACAGAGGGGAAAAACTGTTTTTT. Amino acids: CSARILRDRGEKLFF.

The V and J genes are TRBV6-1 and TRBJ2-1; 8 positions match TRBD2. In germline, CDR1 is MNHNS, CDR2 SASEGT. This CDR3 is built from 17 residues. V shed 4 bases and J 6 bases; nucleotides not matched to a gene: 14. CDR3 amino acids: CASSASYSGTYSNEQFF. The CDR3 nucleotides read TGTGCCAGCAGTGCATCCTATAGCGGGACGTACTCCAATGAGCAGTTCTTC.

This clonotype was picked up many times. A read error is possible here, since a much larger clone lies one base away. V usage is TRBV7-2 and J usage is TRBJ1-5; unclear D gene. CDR1 is SGHTA, CDR2 FQGNSA, per germline. The CDR3 extends over 13 amino acids. With 6 bases removed from V and 6 bases from J, the gap between germline ends came to 12 bases. The CDR3 protein is CASRLGRSQPQHF. CDR3 coding DNA: TGTGCCAGCAGGTTGGGGAGGAGTCAGCCCCAGCATTTT.

This chain links TRBV15 with TRBJ1-2; D is undetermined. The CDR3 sequence is 14 residues long. The germline V gene has CDR1 LNHNV and CDR2 YYDKDF (reference sequence). Trimming took off 5 bases at V and 4 bases at J, with 14 bases between the two ends. Here the CDR3 DNA reads TGTGCCACCAGCGCCGAAACCGAGGGCTATGGCTACACCTTC. Translation gives CATSAETEGYGYTF.

J is TRBJ1-1 and V is TRBV2; D is unresolved. Trimming pared 0 bases from V and 10 bases from J, leaving 3 bases between. The germline gives CDR1 SNHLY, CDR2 FYNNEI. The CDR3 runs to 10 residues. The CDR3 nucleotides are TGTGCCAGCAGTGAAGCTGGAGCTTTCTTT. Protein sequence: CASSEAGAFF.

V and J are TRBV5-5 and TRBJ1-2; D gene uncertain. Germline V CDR1 and CDR2: SGHKS, YYEKEE (reference sequence). The V end lost 0 bases, the J end lost 4 bases, and 13 bases lay between the germline ends. The CDR3 is 15 amino acids. The CDR3 reads CASSLGPDLLYGYTF. The CDR3 DNA is TGTGCCAGCAGCTTGGGCCCGGATCTTCTCTATGGCTACACCTTC.

The rearrangement joins TRBV20-1 to TRBJ1-2, with 7 bases matching TRBD1. The J segment lost 4 bases and the V segment lost 4 bases, leaving 24 bases of the junction unmatched. The CDR3 loop spans 19 amino acids. Germline values: CDR1 DFQATT, CDR2 SNEGSKA (reference sequence). This chain's CDR3 is CSATPWHSRQGGLGYGYTF. The CDR3 coding sequence is TGCAGTGCTACCCCGTGGCATTCACGACAGGGCGGTTTGGGCTATGGCTACACCTTC.

Details on this clonotype: An end of the junction differs from the germline gene, which may be a read error. The rearrangement uses TRBV29-1 and TRBJ2-1, with 11 bases fitting TRBD2. The CDR3 runs 15 residues. Germline V gene lookup returns CDR1 SQVTM and CDR2 ANQGSEA. This CDR3 reads CSVTSLAGALSERFF. The CDR3 DNA follows: TGCAGCGTCACCTCACTAGCGGGAGCTCTCAGTGAGCGGTTCTTC.

Of note for this clonotype: A much larger clone sits a single nucleotide away, making a read error possible. The genes are TRBV6-1 and TRBJ2-6, with 8 bases identical to TRBD2. CDR3 size: 16 residues. Looked up from germline, CDR1 is MNHNS and CDR2 is SASEGT. Here the CDR3 DNA reads TGTGCCAGCACGGGGGGGTTTGCCTCTGGGGCCAGCGTCCTGACTTTC. It specifies CASTGGFASGASVLTF.

This clonotype was found many times. The V and J genes are TRBV7-8 and TRBJ1-5, with D hard to call. Germline V gene data show CDR1 as SGHVS and CDR2 as FQNEAQ. V was shortened by 2 bases and J by 7 bases, with 12 bases between the two germline ends. The CDR3 is 14 residues long. CDR3 in DNA: TGTGCCAGCAGCTTAACGAGGGAGGGCCAGCCCCAGCATTTT. Translating gives CASSLTREGQPQHF. Full variable domain (remainder filled in from reference TRBV7-8 and TRBJ1-5): GAGVSQSPRYKVAKRGQDVALRCDPISGHVSLFWYQQALGQGPEFLTYFQNEAQLDKSGLPSDRFFAERPEGSVSTLKIQRTQQEDSAVYLCASSLTREGQPQHFGDGTRLSIL.

This chain joins TRBV9 and TRBJ2-5, with 8 bases that match TRBD1. This CDR3 region has 14 residues. The junction had 2 bases not matched to a gene; V was cut back by 0 bases and J by 4 bases. Looked up from germline, CDR1 is SGDLS and CDR2 is YYNGEE. CDR3 in amino acids: CASSVVQGGETQYF. The CDR3 coding sequence is TGTGCCAGCAGCGTAGTACAGGGGGGAGAGACCCAGTACTTC.

The V and J genes are TRBV2 and TRBJ1-5; D remains unclear. The CDR3 length is 13 residues. Germline V lookup: CDR1 SNHLY, CDR2 FYNNEI. V lost 6 bases and J lost 1, with 7 bases in between. DNA for the CDR3: TGTGCCAGCAGCGCCGGGAGCAATCAGCCCCAGCATTTT. It codes for CASSAGSNQPQHF.

This clonotype was picked up many times. The chain carries TRBV6-5 and TRBJ1-5; D may be TRBD1 (5 bases). The germline V and J ends were trimmed by 4 bases and 6 bases, with 10 bases remaining between them. Germline CDR1 and CDR2: MNHEY and SVGAGI. This CDR3 comprises 13 residues. The CDR3 coding sequence is TGTGCCAGCAGTTCCGGGGGAGGTCAGCCCCAGCATTTT. This sequence encodes CASSSGGGQPQHF.

CDR3 DNA sequence: TGTGCCAGCAGTGACGACACCACCTACGAGCAGTACTTC. Translated: CASSDDTTYEQYF. This chain links TRBV25-1 with TRBJ2-7, with D hard to call. Germline CDR1 and CDR2: MGHDK and SYGVNS. V shed 3 bases and J shed 2 bases, with 8 bases lying between them. CDR3 length: 13 amino acids.

This rearrangement joins TRBV20-1 to TRBJ2-1, with TRBD1 matching 8 bases. V shed 6 bases and J 6 bases; nucleotides not matched to a gene: 7. The CDR3 sequence is 13 residues long. CDR1 DFQATT and CDR2 SNEGSKA come from the germline V gene (reference sequence). Here the CDR3 reads CSATWTGINEQFF. The DNA of the CDR3 is TGCAGTGCCACTTGGACAGGGATCAATGAGCAGTTCTTC.

In this sample, this clonotype turned up a few times. This may come from a read error, since a much larger clone is one base off. The V call is TRBV4-2, the J call TRBJ2-6, with 9 bases identical to TRBD2. Trimming cost V 5 bases and J 4 bases; bases outside gene matches: 15. This CDR3 is 19 amino acids long. The germline V gene has CDR1 LGHNA and CDR2 YNFKEQ. CDR3 in DNA: TGTGCCAGCAGCGGGTTTCGGAGAGGCGGGGGGGCAGGGGCCAACGTCCTGACTTTC. It encodes CASSGFRRGGGAGANVLTF.

The chain combines TRBV11-2 with TRBJ2-7, with TRBD2 identical over 9 bases. The CDR3 length is 16 residues. CDR1 SGHAT and CDR2 FQNNGV come from the germline V gene. V gave up 2 bases and J gave up 5 bases; unmatched junction bases: 10. CDR3 sequence reads: CASSLIGAGGIHEQYV. The DNA of the CDR3 is TGTGCCAGCAGCTTAATCGGAGCGGGAGGTATCCACGAGCAGTACGTC.

This clonotype was seen many times. The CDR3 region has the DNA TGTGCCAGTAGTATGGGACAGGGGGGGAGCAATCAGCCCCAGCATTTT. Its translation: CASSMGQGGSNQPQHF. This sequence joins TRBV19 and TRBJ1-5, with TRBD1 identical over 11 bases. CDR3 size: 16 residues. Germline values: CDR1 LNHDA, CDR2 SQIVND (reference sequence). The V gene end was trimmed by 3 bases and the J gene end by 1 base; junction bases not matched to a gene: 2.

The chain is built from TRBV19 and TRBJ2-3; the D gene could be TRBD1 or TRBD2 (5 bases each). The CDR3 totals 15 residues. V dropped 5 bases and J dropped 2 bases, with 14 bases sitting between them. The germline V gene has CDR1 LNHDA and CDR2 SQIVND (reference sequence). In DNA, the CDR3 is TGTGCCAGTAGTGCCTCCTCGGGGCACACAGATACGCAGTATTTT. It yields the protein CASSASSGHTDTQYF.

This chain links TRBV28 with TRBJ2-5; TRBD1 matches at 8 bases. With V trimmed by 3 bases and J by 5 bases, 11 bases remained unmatched. The CDR3 totals 16 residues. Per germline, CDR1 MDHEN and CDR2 SYDVKM. The CDR3: CASSFTSLGQGETQYF. CDR3 bases: TGTGCCAGCAGTTTCACTTCCCTCGGACAGGGTGAGACCCAGTACTTC. The whole variable domain, filled in from reference TRBV28 and TRBJ2-5, reads DVKVTQSSRYLVKRTGEKVFLECVQDMDHENMFWYRQDPGLGLRLIYFSYDVKMKEKGDIPEGYSVSREKKERFSLILESASTNQTSMYLCASSFTSLGQGETQYFGPGTRLLVL.

Comments on this clonotype: A much larger clone is a single base away; this may be a read error. The gene calls are TRBV2 and TRBJ1-2, with a possible D match to TRBD1 (6 bases). CDR1 is SNHLY, CDR2 FYNNEI, per germline. This CDR3 contains 16 residues. CDR3 residues: CAGSATGIRANYGYTF. In DNA form, the CDR3 reads TGTGCCGGCAGTGCCACAGGGATTCGTGCTAACTATGGCTACACCTTC.

With respect to this clonotype: One base away lies a much larger clone, so this may be a sequencing read error. V is TRBV6-2 or TRBV6-3 and J is TRBJ2-2; tentative D call: TRBD1 (6 bases). Trimming took off 8 bases at V and 5 bases at J, with 15 bases between the two ends. The CDR3 consists of 14 residues. Germline CDR1 MNHEY, CDR2 SVGEGT. In DNA form, the CDR3 reads TGTGCCAGCCGACTGGCAGGGGTAACCGGGGAGCTGTTTTTT. Amino acids: CASRLAGVTGELFF.

This clonotype was detected many times. The chain links TRBV20-1 to TRBJ1-4; D not certain. V lost 2 bases and J 5 bases, leaving 9 bases between the germline ends. The CDR3 is 13 amino acids. CDR1 DFQATT and CDR2 SNEGSKA come from the germline V gene (reference sequence). As DNA, the CDR3 is TGCAGTGCTAGAAGGGCGCCCAATGAAAAACTGTTTTTT. Its translation: CSARRAPNEKLFF.

Comment on this clonotype: Since the CDR3 does not end with the conserved phenylalanine or tryptophan, this likely comes from a read error. No DNA is shown, since the ends of the CDR3 on it are uncertain; the CDR3 is the one TCRdb lists. The V and J genes are TRBV10-3 and TRBJ1-2; the D segment call TRBD1 is taken from the table without a DNA check. The length of the CDR3 is 13 amino acids, counting both ends. The germline V gene encodes CDR1 ENHRY and CDR2 SYGVKD. Here the CDR3 reads CAINEGQGPRGTS.

V and J are TRBV29-1 and TRBJ2-7, with D possibly matching TRBD2 (6 bases). This CDR3 is built from 13 residues. Germline values: CDR1 SQVTM, CDR2 ANQGSEA. The V gene lost 7 bases and the J gene lost 3 bases, with 16 bases spanning the gap. In DNA, the CDR3 is TGCAGCGGGAGGGGTATAGACGGCTACGAGCAGTACGTC. Its protein product is CSGRGIDGYEQYV.

The chain has TRBV4-2 and TRBJ2-7; 13 bases line up with TRBD2. Per germline, CDR1 LGHNA and CDR2 YNFKEQ. CDR3 size: 16 residues. The trim removed 4 bases at V and 7 bases at J, leaving 10 bases unmatched. The CDR3 is CASSPRTSGSYNEQYV. The CDR3 DNA is TGTGCCAGCAGCCCAAGGACTAGCGGGAGCTACAATGAGCAGTACGTC.